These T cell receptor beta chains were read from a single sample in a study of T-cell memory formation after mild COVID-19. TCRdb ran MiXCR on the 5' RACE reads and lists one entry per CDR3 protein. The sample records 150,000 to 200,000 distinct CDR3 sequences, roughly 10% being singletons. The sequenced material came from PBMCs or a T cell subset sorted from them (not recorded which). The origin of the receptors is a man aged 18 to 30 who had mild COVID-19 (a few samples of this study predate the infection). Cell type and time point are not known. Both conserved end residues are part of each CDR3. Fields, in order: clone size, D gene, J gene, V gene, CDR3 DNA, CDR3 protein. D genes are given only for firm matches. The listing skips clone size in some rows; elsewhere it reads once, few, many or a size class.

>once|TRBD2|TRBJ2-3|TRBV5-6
TGTGCCAGCAGCTTGACCAGCGGGGTTCGCACAGATACGCAGTATTTT
CASSLTSGVRTDTQYF
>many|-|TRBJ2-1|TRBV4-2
TGTGCCAGCAGCCAAGAGGGGGCCCCCTACAATGAGCAGTTCTTC
CASSQEGAPYNEQFF
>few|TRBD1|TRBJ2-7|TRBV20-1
TGCAGTGCCGCAGACAGGGGGTCTTCCTACGAGCAGTACTTC
CSAADRGSSYEQYF
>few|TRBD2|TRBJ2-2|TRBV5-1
TGCGCCAGCAAAGGGAGGGCACCAGACACCGGGGAGCTGTTTTTT
CASKGRAPDTGELFF
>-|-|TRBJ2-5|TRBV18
TGTGCCAGCTCACCTGACAGGCGCCAAGAGACCCAGTACTTC
CASSPDRRQETQYF
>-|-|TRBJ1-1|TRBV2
TGTGCCAGCAGCCCCGCAGGAACTGAAGCTTTCTTT
CASSPAGTEAFF
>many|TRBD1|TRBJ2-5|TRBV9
TGTGCCAGCAGCGGACAGGGTTGGGAGACCCAGTACTTC
CASSGQGWETQYF
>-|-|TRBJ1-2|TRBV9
TGTGCCAGCAGCGTAGGTGCATCCTGGGGGAACTATGGCTACACCTTC
CASSVGASWGNYGYTF
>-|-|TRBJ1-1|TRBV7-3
TGTGCCAGCAGCCGGCCGGGAGGGTTAGCTTTCTTT
CASSRPGGLAFF
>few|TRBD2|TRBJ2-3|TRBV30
TGTGCCTGGAGTGTACTAGCGGGGGGAGATACGCAGTATTTT
CAWSVLAGGDTQYF
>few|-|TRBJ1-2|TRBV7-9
TGTGCCAGCAGCTTATTGGGGGGGCCAAGTTATGGCTACACCTTC
CASSLLGGPSYGYTF
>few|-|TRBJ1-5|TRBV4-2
TGTGCCAGCAGCCAAGACGGGGAGAGCTATCAGCCCCAGCATTTT
CASSQDGESYQPQHF
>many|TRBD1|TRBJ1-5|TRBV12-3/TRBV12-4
TGTGCCAGCAGTTTACCGGACAGGGGGCTTGGTCAGCCCCAGCATTTT
CASSLPDRGLGQPQHF
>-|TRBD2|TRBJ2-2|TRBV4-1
TGCGCCAGAAGGCAAAATTTAGCGGGGGCCTACACCGGGGAGCTGTTTTTT
CARRQNLAGAYTGELFF
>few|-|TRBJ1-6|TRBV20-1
TGCAGTGCTAGTGGGAACTCCTATAATTCACCCCTCCACTTT
CSASGNSYNSPLHF
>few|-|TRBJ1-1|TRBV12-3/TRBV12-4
TGTGCCAGCAGTTTAGGGCCACAGGGTGAAGCTTTCTTT
CASSLGPQGEAFF
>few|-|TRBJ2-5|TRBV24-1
TGTGCCACCAGTCCCCTTGGCCAAGAGACCCAGTACTTC
CATSPLGQETQYF
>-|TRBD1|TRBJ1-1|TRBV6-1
TGTGCCAGCAGTGGGCCCGGACAGGGAGACACTGAAGCTTTCTTT
CASSGPGQGDTEAFF
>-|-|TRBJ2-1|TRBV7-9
TGTGCCAGCAGCTACGATCGTAACAGACAGCTGAGCTCCTACAATGAGCAGTTCTTC
CASSYDRNRQLSSYNEQFF
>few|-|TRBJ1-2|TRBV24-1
TGTGCCACCAGTGATCCTTCCAGGGGTAGCTATGGCTACACCTTC
CATSDPSRGSYGYTF
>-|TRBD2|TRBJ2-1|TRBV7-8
TGTGCCAGCAGAGGTTTAGCGGGGGGCCAAGAGCAGTTCTTC
CASRGLAGGQEQFF
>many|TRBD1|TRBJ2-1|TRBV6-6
TGTGCCATCTCAAGGGGGACAGGGGGCGGGAATGAGCAGTTCTTC
CAISRGTGGGNEQFF
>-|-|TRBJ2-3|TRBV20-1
TGCAGTGCTCCCCTATACACAGATACGCAGTATTTT
CSAPLYTDTQYF
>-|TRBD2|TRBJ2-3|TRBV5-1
TGCGCCAGCAGCTTGGGGACTAGCGGGGGGCCTAGCACAGATACGCAGTATTTT
CASSLGTSGGPSTDTQYF
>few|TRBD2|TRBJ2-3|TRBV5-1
TGCGCCAGCAGCTTGGGGCAGCGGGGGTCACACACAGATACGCAGTATTTT
CASSLGQRGSHTDTQYF
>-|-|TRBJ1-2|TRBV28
TGTGCCAGCAGTTTAGGGCACAAGCTCGGATCTGGCTATGGCTACACCTTC
CASSLGHKLGSGYGYTF
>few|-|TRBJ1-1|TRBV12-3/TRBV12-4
TGTGCCAGCAGTTTGAGTTCCCTGAACACTGAAGCTTTCTTT
CASSLSSLNTEAFF
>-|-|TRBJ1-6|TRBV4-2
TGTGCCAGCAGCCCTTTTTTGGGAGCTCGTGATTCACCCCTCCACTTT
CASSPFLGARDSPLHF
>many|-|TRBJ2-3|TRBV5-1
TGCGCCAGCAGCTTGGAAGTCCGCACAGATACGCAGTATTTT
CASSLEVRTDTQYF
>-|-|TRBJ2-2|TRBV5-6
TGTGCCAGCAGCTTTAAAGGGGAGGTCACCGGGGAGCTGTTTTTT
CASSFKGEVTGELFF
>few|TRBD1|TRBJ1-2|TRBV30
TGTGCCTGGAGTGGGACAGGGACTTATGGCTACACCTTC
CAWSGTGTYGYTF
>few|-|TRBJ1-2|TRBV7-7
TGTGCCAGCAGCTTCCAGACTTTCTATGGCTACACCTTC
CASSFQTFYGYTF
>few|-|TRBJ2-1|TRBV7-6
TGTGCCAGCAGCGCCGGGACTCAAAATGAGCAGTTCTTC
CASSAGTQNEQFF
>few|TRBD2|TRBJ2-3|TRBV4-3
TGCGCCAGCAGCCAAGTTGCTAGCGGGTCTAGCACAGATACGCAGTATTTT
CASSQVASGSSTDTQYF
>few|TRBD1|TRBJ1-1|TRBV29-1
TGCAGCGGTGACAGGGACCCTGAAGCTTTCTTT
CSGDRDPEAFF
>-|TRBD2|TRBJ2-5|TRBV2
TGTGCCACCTCGCGGGGGGTTCAAGAGACCCAGTACTTC
CATSRGVQETQYF
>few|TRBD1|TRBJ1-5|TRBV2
TGTGCCAGCAGCGGGACAGGGGGCGATCAGCCCCAGCATTTT
CASSGTGGDQPQHF
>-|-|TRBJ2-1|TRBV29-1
TGCAGCGTTGAAGACGAGAGTTACAATGAGCAGTTCTTC
CSVEDESYNEQFF
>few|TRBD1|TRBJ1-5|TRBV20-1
TGCAGTGCTAGGAAAGGGACAGATCAGCCCCAGCATTTT
CSARKGTDQPQHF
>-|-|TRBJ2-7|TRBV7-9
TGTGCCAGCAGCTTAGTCGCCTGGGGGACCCCTTCCTACGAGCAGTACTTC
CASSLVAWGTPSYEQYF
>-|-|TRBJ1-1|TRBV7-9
TGTGCCAGCAGCCGCCGACTGAGGGGGGAAGCTTTCTTT
CASSRRLRGEAFF
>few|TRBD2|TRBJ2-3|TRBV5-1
TGCGCCAGCAGCCCTTTACAGACTAGCGGGGGGATCGATAGCACAGATACGCAGTATTTT
CASSPLQTSGGIDSTDTQYF
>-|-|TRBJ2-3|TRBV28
TGTGCCAGCAGTTCTTGGCCCTTACGCACAGATACGCAGTATTTT
CASSSWPLRTDTQYF
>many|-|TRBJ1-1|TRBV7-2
TGTGCCAGCAGCCTTACCGGGACTGCGAACACTGAAGCTTTCTTT
CASSLTGTANTEAFF
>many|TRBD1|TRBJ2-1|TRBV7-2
TGTGCCAGCAGCCCGACAGTGACAGGGGGGGCCTACAATGAGCAGTTCTTC
CASSPTVTGGAYNEQFF
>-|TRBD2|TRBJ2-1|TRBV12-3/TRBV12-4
TGTGCCAGCAGTTTTGGGGCGGGGGGGTCCTACAATGAGCAGTTCTTC
CASSFGAGGSYNEQFF
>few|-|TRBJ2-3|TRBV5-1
TGCGCCAGCAGCATGGAGACTCATACGCAGTATTTT
CASSMETHTQYF
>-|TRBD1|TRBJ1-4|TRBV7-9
TGTGCCAGCAGCATGGGACAGGGGAAACTGTTTTTT
CASSMGQGKLFF